These 13 T cell receptor beta chains came from one sample sequenced in a study of blood T cell repertoires in COVID-19. This table comes from immunoSEQ multiplex PCR, and its TCRdb copy is limited to in-frame clones, with some not included. The sample holds 180,000 or so clones, 81% seen once. The sequencing sample was made of peripheral blood. The receptor source for this set is a woman aged 40 to 50 with COVID-19, enrolled during active disease.

This clone has just a few counts. The chain is built from TRBV7-2 and TRBJ2-7; D not certain. The CDR3 spans 16 residues. Trimming removed 5 bases from V and 1 base from J, with 18 bases in between. Germline V gene data show CDR1 as SGHTA and CDR2 as FQGNSA. The chain's CDR3 is CASSQRGTFTSYEQYF. The DNA for the CDR3 is TGTGCCAGCAGCCAACGCGGAACGTTCACTTCCTACGAGCAGTACTTC.

The V call is TRBV6-6, the J call TRBJ2-1; a possible D gene is TRBD1 (6 bases). CDR3 length equals 13 residues. Germline V gives CDR1 MNHNY, CDR2 SVGAGI (reference sequence). Trimming took 7 bases from V and 7 from J, leaving 14 bases between them. The CDR3: CASTTGTANEQFF. CDR3 coding DNA: TGTGCCAGCACTACAGGGACGGCGAATGAGCAGTTCTTC.

This chain uses TRBV7-9 with TRBJ2-3; 9 positions agree with TRBD1. J gave up 3 bases and V 6 bases, and 13 bases lay outside the gene matches. Germline CDR1 reads SEHNR; CDR2 reads FQNEAQ (reference sequence). This CDR3 is 17 amino acids long. CDR3 residues: CASRATPGTGLTDTQYF. For the CDR3, the DNA is TGTGCCAGCAGGGCTACCCCCGGGACAGGGCTTACAGATACGCAGTATTTT.

Concerning this clone: The sample contains more than one DNA sequence encoding this CDR3. The V and J genes are TRBV19 and TRBJ2-7, with 9 bases that match TRBD2. The germline V gene has CDR1 LNHDA and CDR2 SQIVND (reference sequence). The CDR3 is 16 amino acids. Trimming removed 5 bases from V and 4 bases from J; junction bases left unmatched: 12. The CDR3 bases are TGTGCCAGTAGTCCATCGGGACTAGCAGGAAGGTACGAGCAGTACTTC. Protein sequence: CASSPSGLAGRYEQYF.

The DNA for the CDR3 is TGTGCCAGCAGTTTTGGCAGGGACTATGGCTACACCTTC. Translated, it gives CASSFGRDYGYTF. The J gene is TRBJ1-2, the V gene TRBV28, with D perhaps TRBD1 (5 bases). Germline-derived CDR1 and CDR2 are MDHEN and SYDVKM. The CDR3 contains 13 residues. V lost 3 bases and J 3 bases, leaving 8 bases between the germline ends.

The gene calls are TRBV19 and TRBJ2-7; tentative D call: TRBD2 (6 bases). The CDR3 is made up of 14 amino acids. The V and J ends lost 3 bases and 2 bases respectively, with 11 bases between them. Germline V gene sequence: CDR1 LNHDA, CDR2 SQIVND (reference sequence). The CDR3 sequence is CASSMVAGTYEQYF. CDR3 bases: TGTGCCAGTAGTATGGTTGCGGGAACCTACGAGCAGTACTTC. Variable domain in full (rest from reference TRBV19 and TRBJ2-7): DGGITQSPKYLFRKEGQNVTLSCEQNLNHDAMYWYRQDPGQGLRLIYYSQIVNDFQKGDIAEGYSVSREKKESFPLTVTSAQKNPTAFYLCASSMVAGTYEQYFGPGTRLTVT.

The chain employs TRBV27 and TRBJ2-5; TRBD2 might be the D (6 bases). V shed 5 bases and J shed 1 base, with 11 bases lying between them. Germline-derived CDR1 and CDR2 are MNHEY and SMNVEV (reference sequence). The CDR3 is 14 residues long. CDR3 in amino acids: CASSRSGRQETQYF. For the CDR3, the DNA is TGTGCCAGCAGTCGAAGCGGGCGCCAAGAGACCCAGTACTTC.

This clone was seen many times. V gene TRBV30 combines with J gene TRBJ1-2; TRBD1 matches at 8 bases. Germline V gene sequence: CDR1 GTSNPN, CDR2 SVGIG (reference sequence). The junction had 2 bases not matched to a gene; V was cut back by 0 bases and J by 8 bases. The CDR3 spans 12 residues. The CDR3 bases are TGTGCCTGGAGTGTACAGGGGGTAGGCTACACCTTC. It translates to CAWSVQGVGYTF.

The chain is built from TRBV3-1 (or the pseudogene TRBV3-2) and TRBJ1-2; D call uncertain. V lost 1 base to trimming and J lost 6 bases, with 9 bases between them. CDR1 LGHDT and CDR2 YNNKEL come from the germline V gene (reference sequence). The CDR3 sequence is 13 residues long. This CDR3 reads CASSQGWEDGYTF. CDR3 DNA: TGTGCCAGCAGCCAAGGGTGGGAGGATGGCTACACCTTC.

The chain carries TRBV4-1 and TRBJ2-7; 7 bases agree with TRBD1. Germline V gives CDR1 MGHRA, CDR2 YSYEKL. This CDR3 comprises 16 residues. Losses at the gene ends were 1 base for V and 4 bases for J; bases not matched to a gene: 10. In DNA form, the CDR3 reads TGCGCCAGCAGCCAAGGATACAGACAGGGCGTTTACGAGCAGTACTTC. This translates into CASSQGYRQGVYEQYF.

In its sample, this clone was seen once. The V call is TRBV11-1, the J call TRBJ2-7; 9 bases map to TRBD2. J lost 3 bases, V lost 2 bases, and 5 bases had no gene match. In germline, CDR1 is SGHAT, CDR2 FQDESV (reference sequence). CDR3 length: 15 residues. CDR3 protein: CASSLRTSAIYEQYF. In DNA form, the CDR3 reads TGTGCCAGCAGCTTACGGACTAGCGCGATCTACGAGCAGTACTTC.

The chain links TRBV9 to TRBJ2-2; 8 nucleotides align to TRBD1. Germline V lookup: CDR1 SGDLS, CDR2 YYNGEE. The CDR3 runs to 17 residues. V shed 3 bases and J 0 bases; nucleotides not matched to a gene: 7. The CDR3 DNA follows: TGTGCCAGCAGCGCCCGAGACAGGGGCGCGAACACCGGGGAGCTGTTTTTT. Its protein product is CASSARDRGANTGELFF.

This chain connects TRBV18 to TRBJ1-5; maybe TRBD1 (5 bases). Trimming left V 3 bases short and J 3 bases short, with 9 bases between. The CDR3 covers 14 residues. In germline, CDR1 is KGHSH, CDR2 LQKENI. DNA of the CDR3: TGTGCCAGCTCACCTGTGGACAACAATCAGCCCCAGCATTTT. Amino acids: CASSPVDNNQPQHF.